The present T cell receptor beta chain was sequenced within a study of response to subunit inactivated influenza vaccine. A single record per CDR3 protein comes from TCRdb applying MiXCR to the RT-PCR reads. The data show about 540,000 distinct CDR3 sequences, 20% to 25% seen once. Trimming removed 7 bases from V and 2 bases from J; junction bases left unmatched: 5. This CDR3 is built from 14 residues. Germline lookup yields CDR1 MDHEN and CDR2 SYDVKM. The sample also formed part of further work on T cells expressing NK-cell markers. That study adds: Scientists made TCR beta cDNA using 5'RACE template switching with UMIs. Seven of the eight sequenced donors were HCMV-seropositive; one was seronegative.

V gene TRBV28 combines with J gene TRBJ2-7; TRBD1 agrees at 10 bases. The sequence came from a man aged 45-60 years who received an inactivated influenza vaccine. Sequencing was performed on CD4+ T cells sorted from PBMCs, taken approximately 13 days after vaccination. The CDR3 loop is CASNFGTGAYEQYF. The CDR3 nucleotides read TGTGCCAGCAATTTCGGGACAGGGGCCTACGAGCAGTACTTC.